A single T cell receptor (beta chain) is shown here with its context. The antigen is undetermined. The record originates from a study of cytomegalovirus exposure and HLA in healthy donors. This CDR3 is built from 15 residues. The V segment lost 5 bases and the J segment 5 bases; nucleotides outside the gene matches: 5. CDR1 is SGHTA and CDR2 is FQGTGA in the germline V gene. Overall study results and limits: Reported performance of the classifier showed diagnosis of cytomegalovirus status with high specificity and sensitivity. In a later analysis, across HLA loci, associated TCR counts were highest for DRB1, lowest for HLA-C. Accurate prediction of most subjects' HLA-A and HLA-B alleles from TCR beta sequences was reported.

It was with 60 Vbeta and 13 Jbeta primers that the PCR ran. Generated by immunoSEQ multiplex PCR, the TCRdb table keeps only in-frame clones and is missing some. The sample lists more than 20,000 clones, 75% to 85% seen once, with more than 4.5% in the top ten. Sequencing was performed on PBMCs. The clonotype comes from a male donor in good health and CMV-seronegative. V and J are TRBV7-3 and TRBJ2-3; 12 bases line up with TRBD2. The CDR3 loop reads CASSRTSGNVDTQYF. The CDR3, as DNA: TGTGCCAGCAGCCGGACTAGCGGGAATGTAGATACGCAGTATTTT.